These T cell receptor beta chains were read from a single sample in a study of blood T cell repertoires in COVID-19. TCRdb keeps only in-frame clones here, not all; method: immunoSEQ multiplex PCR. The sample has about 280,000 clones, 70% to 90% seen once. Specimen: peripheral blood. Receptors were obtained from a man aged 18 to 29 with active or convalescent COVID-19. The CDR3 runs from the conserved cysteine through the conserved F or W. A D gene is named only where the DNA matches it firmly. Expanded clones get a size class; other rows say once, few or many, or leave the size out.

CDR3: CASSEATGGQPQHF; DNA: TGTGCCAGCAGTGAAGCCACGGGGGGTCAGCCCCAGCATTTT; D: .; size: once; J: TRBJ1-5; V: TRBV2
CDR3: CASSLHGTGTDTQYF; DNA: TGTGCCAGCAGCCTTCACGGGACAGGCACAGATACGCAGTATTTT; D: TRBD1; size: .; J: TRBJ2-3; V: TRBV2
CDR3: CASSQGNNQPQHF; DNA: TGTGCCAGCTCTCAGGGGAACAATCAGCCCCAGCATTTT; D: .; size: many; J: TRBJ1-5; V: TRBV6-4
CDR3: CASSLRDRGIEGNQPQHF; DNA: TGTGCCAGCAGCTTGCGGGACAGGGGAATTGAGGGCAATCAGCCCCAGCATTTT; D: TRBD1; size: .; J: TRBJ1-5; V: TRBV5-8
CDR3: CASSQVQGFYGYTF; DNA: TGTGCCAGCAGCCAAGTACAGGGATTCTATGGCTACACCTTC; D: .; size: once; J: TRBJ1-2; V: TRBV14
CDR3: CASSEYTYEQYF; DNA: TGTGCCAGCAGTGAATACACCTACGAGCAGTACTTC; D: .; size: once; J: TRBJ2-7; V: TRBV6-1
CDR3: CASSPGRRGTGELFF; DNA: TGCGCCAGCAGCCCAGGGCGCAGGGGCACCGGGGAGCTGTTTTTT; D: .; size: .; J: TRBJ2-2; V: TRBV4-3
CDR3: CASSPQGSQPQHF; DNA: TGTGCCAGCAGCCCGCAGGGTTCCCAGCCCCAGCATTTT; D: .; size: .; J: TRBJ1-5; V: TRBV7-2
CDR3: CASSVSGGYGEKLFF; DNA: TGTGCCAGTTCTGTATCTGGGGGGTACGGTGAAAAACTGTTTTTT; D: .; size: .; J: TRBJ1-4; V: TRBV19
CDR3: CASSYTGVRDTEAFF; DNA: TGCGCCAGCAGCTACACAGGGGTGAGGGACACTGAAGCTTTCTTT; D: TRBD1; size: once; J: TRBJ1-1; V: TRBV5-1
CDR3: CASKGGGDADTQYF; DNA: TGTGCCAGCAAGGGGGGAGGGGACGCAGATACGCAGTATTTT; D: .; size: .; J: TRBJ2-3; V: TRBV6-5
CDR3: CASSVGQGANSPLHF; DNA: TGTGCCAGCAGCGTCGGACAGGGGGCAAATTCACCCCTCCACTTT; D: TRBD1; size: .; J: TRBJ1-6; V: TRBV9
CDR3: CASSHEGTGEQYF; DNA: TGCGCCAGCAGCCATGAGGGGACTGGGGAGCAGTACTTC; D: .; size: .; J: TRBJ2-7; V: TRBV4-1
CDR3: CASSLLQGSSNQPQHF; DNA: TGCGCCAGCAGCCTACTCCAGGGGAGTAGCAATCAGCCCCAGCATTTT; D: .; size: .; J: TRBJ1-5; V: TRBV4-1
CDR3: CASSPGYEQYF; DNA: TGCGCCAGCAGCCCCGGTTACGAGCAGTACTTC; D: .; size: .; J: TRBJ2-7; V: TRBV5-1
CDR3: CASQTGTESGEQYF; DNA: TGTGCCAGCCAAACAGGGACGGAGTCGGGCGAGCAGTACTTC; D: .; size: .; J: TRBJ2-7; V: TRBV27
CDR3: CASSMGTGANQPQHF; DNA: TGTGCCAGTAGTATGGGGACAGGGGCTAACCAGCCCCAGCATTTT; D: TRBD1; size: once; J: TRBJ1-5; V: TRBV19
CDR3: CASSEYSRVFNEKLFF; DNA: TGTGCCAGCAGTGAATATAGTCGGGTTTTTAATGAAAAACTGTTTTTT; D: .; size: .; J: TRBJ1-4; V: TRBV25-1
CDR3: CASSLRGINEQFF; DNA: TGTGCCAGCAGCTTAAGGGGTATCAATGAGCAGTTCTTC; D: .; size: .; J: TRBJ2-1; V: TRBV11-1
CDR3: CASSPFVSGMNTEAFF; DNA: TGTGCCAGCAGCCCCTTTGTGTCAGGGATGAACACTGAAGCTTTCTTT; D: .; size: .; J: TRBJ1-1; V: TRBV14
CDR3: CASSDAQGTGGYNEQFF; DNA: TGTGCCAGCAGTGACGCACAAGGGACAGGGGGCTACAATGAGCAGTTCTTC; D: TRBD1; size: .; J: TRBJ2-1; V: TRBV25-1
CDR3: CASSREGMQANEKLFF; DNA: TGTGCCAGCAGCCGGGAGGGGATGCAAGCTAATGAAAAACTGTTTTTT; D: .; size: .; J: TRBJ1-4; V: TRBV5-5
CDR3: CASSGDRGTEAFF; DNA: TGTGCCAGCAGCGGTGACCGAGGCACTGAAGCTTTCTTT; D: .; size: many; J: TRBJ1-1; V: TRBV7-8
CDR3: CASSVASGSGSPLHF; DNA: TGTGCCAGCAGCGTAGCTTCGGGGTCCGGGTCACCCCTCCACTTT; D: .; size: .; J: TRBJ1-6; V: TRBV9
CDR3: CASRRGISSGTETQYF; DNA: TGCGCCAGCAGGAGGGGGATTTCGTCAGGGACAGAGACCCAGTACTTC; D: .; size: few; J: TRBJ2-5; V: TRBV5-1
CDR3: CASRGASYGYTF; DNA: TGTGCCAGCAGGGGCGCCAGCTATGGCTACACCTTC; D: .; size: .; J: TRBJ1-2; V: TRBV14
CDR3: CASSPRLAFYNEQFF; DNA: TGTGCCAGCAGTCCACGACTAGCCTTCTACAATGAGCAGTTCTTC; D: TRBD2; size: .; J: TRBJ2-1; V: TRBV27
CDR3: CASSLDGLEVYGYTF; DNA: TGCGCCAGCAGCTTGGACGGCCTAGAAGTGTATGGCTACACCTTC; D: .; size: .; J: TRBJ1-2; V: TRBV5-1
CDR3: CASSPLRDYGYTF; DNA: TGTGCCAGCTCACCACTCAGGGACTATGGCTACACCTTC; D: .; size: .; J: TRBJ1-2; V: TRBV18
CDR3: CASSQEGGAGRNEKLFF; DNA: TGCGCCAGCAGCCAAGAAGGGGGGGCAGGGAGGAATGAAAAACTGTTTTTT; D: .; size: .; J: TRBJ1-4; V: TRBV4-3
CDR3: CASSQVGAESYEQYF; DNA: TGCGCCAGCAGCCAGGTAGGGGCGGAGTCCTACGAGCAGTACTTC; D: .; size: few; J: TRBJ2-7; V: TRBV4-1
CDR3: CASSYPPGQGVLYTEAFF; DNA: TGTGCCAGCAGTTACCCCCCGGGACAGGGGGTTTTGTACACTGAAGCTTTCTTT; D: TRBD1; size: .; J: TRBJ1-1; V: TRBV6-2/TRBV6-3
CDR3: CASSFDPNYGYTF; DNA: TGTGCCAGCAGTTTTGACCCTAACTACGGCTACACCTTC; D: .; size: once; J: TRBJ1-2; V: TRBV12-3/TRBV12-4
CDR3: CASSRGTNYGYTF; DNA: TGTGCCAGCAGCCGAGGGACTAACTATGGCTACACCTTC; D: .; size: .; J: TRBJ1-2; V: TRBV14
CDR3: CASRLSDSHNEKLFF; DNA: TGTGCCAGCAGGTTATCGGACAGTCACAATGAAAAACTGTTTTTT; D: .; size: .; J: TRBJ1-4; V: TRBV25-1
CDR3: CASSSTGDVWGYTF; DNA: TGTGCCAGTAGTAGCACAGGGGATGTATGGGGCTACACCTTC; D: TRBD1; size: few; J: TRBJ1-2; V: TRBV19
CDR3: CASSSGITNEKLFF; DNA: TGCGCCAGCAGCTCAGGGATAACTAATGAAAAACTGTTTTTT; D: .; size: .; J: TRBJ1-4; V: TRBV5-1